Below, 10 T cell receptor beta chains from the same sample are listed, as sequenced in a study of regulatory T cells in long-lasting Graves disease. Indicated time point: newly diagnosed GD, antithyroid drugs for less than 3 months. The TCR library was made from RNA extracted from PBMCs. Relying on iRepertoire HTBI primers and Arm-PCR of CDR3 regions, the team built TCR beta libraries. TCRdb analysed the multiplex PCR reads with MiXCR anew, one entry per CDR3 protein. The data show more than 300,000 distinct CDR3 sequences, about 14% seen once. Specimen: peripheral blood mononuclear cells (PBMCs), collected at new diagnosis, from a patient treated with antithyroid drugs. The receptors stem from a female donor with Graves disease.

This clonotype was seen at least ten times. This chain connects TRBV12-3 or TRBV12-4 to TRBJ2-7; D is uncertain. V gave up 6 bases and J gave up 3 bases, with 12 bases separating them. This CDR3 comprises 13 residues. For the CDR3, the DNA is TGTGCCAGCAGGAACGACAACAGCTACGAGCAGTACTTC. Translation: CASRNDNSYEQYF.

This clonotype was counted ten times or more. The chain employs TRBV5-1 and TRBJ1-1, with 7 bases fitting TRBD1. Germline CDR1 and CDR2: SGHRS and YFSETQ. The ends lost 4 bases at V and 1 base at J; junction bases unmatched: 7. This CDR3 has 15 residues. The CDR3 is CASSQRTGRNTEAFF. The CDR3 DNA reads TGCGCCAGCAGCCAAAGGACAGGCCGGAACACTGAAGCTTTCTTT.

The chain has TRBV19 and TRBJ2-7; 13 nucleotides match TRBD2. The CDR3 length is 15 residues. Trimming took 6 bases from V and 6 from J; bases not matched to a gene: 8. Germline assignment: CDR1 LNHDA and CDR2 SQIVND (reference sequence). In DNA, the CDR3 is TGTGCCAGTAGCCTGGGACTAGCGGGGTCTGGCGAGCAGTACTTC. This codes for CASSLGLAGSGEQYF.

This clonotype was seen ten or more times. The chain has TRBV20-1 and TRBJ1-2; TRBD1 aligns across 7 bases. Germline V gene sequence: CDR1 DFQATT, CDR2 SNEGSKA (reference sequence). This CDR3 has 16 residues. V dropped 0 bases and J dropped 5; count of bases not matched to a gene: 12. The DNA of the CDR3 is TGCAGTGCTAGAGATCCTCGGACAGGCCTATCTTATGGCTACACCTTC. Translated: CSARDPRTGLSYGYTF.

This clonotype was observed at least ten times. The chain has TRBV30 and TRBJ2-3, with TRBD2 as a possible D gene (5 bases). There are 15 residues in the CDR3. The germline V and J ends were trimmed by 1 base and 1 base, with 12 bases remaining between them. CDR1 and CDR2 (germline): GTSNPN, SVGIG (reference sequence). CDR3 sequence reads: CAWSAAGRRTDTQYF. The CDR3 DNA sequence: TGTGCCTGGAGTGCGGCGGGCCGTCGCACAGATACGCAGTATTTT.

There are many counts of this clonotype. This chain links TRBV2 with TRBJ1-5; 8 bases align to TRBD1. This CDR3 is 16 amino acids long. Germline CDR1 and CDR2: SNHLY and FYNNEI. J lost 8 bases, V lost 3 bases, and 12 bases had no gene match. CDR3 DNA: TGTGCCAGCAGTGATCGGGCAGGGGGCTCTCACAAGCCCCAGCATTTT. Protein sequence: CASSDRAGGSHKPQHF.

This clonotype was seen at least ten times. This chain uses TRBV7-9 with TRBJ1-1, with 7 bases that match TRBD1. From germline, CDR1 is SEHNR and CDR2 FQNEAQ (reference sequence). CDR3 length equals 15 residues. V lost 3 bases and J lost 5; bases outside the gene matches: 9. Written as DNA, the CDR3 is TGTGCCAGCAGCTTGACCACAGGGGTGGGGACTGAAGCTTTCTTT. Translating it yields CASSLTTGVGTEAFF.

This clonotype was seen at least ten times. The rearrangement uses TRBV6-5 and TRBJ1-6; 10 bases map to TRBD1. Looked up from germline, CDR1 is MNHEY and CDR2 is SVGAGI. V was pared by 2 bases and J by 10 bases, with 5 bases of the junction left unmatched. The CDR3 has 15 residues. CDR3 sequence reads: CASSYADRGGSPLHF. CDR3 in DNA: TGTGCCAGCAGTTACGCGGACAGGGGGGGATCACCCCTCCACTTT.

This sequence joins TRBV9 and TRBJ1-2, with D unclear. Trimming stripped 1 base from V and 4 bases from J, with 5 bases between. CDR3 size: 12 residues. The germline V gene has CDR1 SGDLS and CDR2 YYNGEE. CDR3 nucleotide sequence: TGTGCCAGCAGCGTACTAGGCTATGGCTACACCTTC. Protein sequence: CASSVLGYGYTF. Together with reference TRBV9 and TRBJ1-2, the CDR3 gives the full variable domain: DSGVTQTPKHLITATGQRVTLRCSPRSGDLSVYWYQQSLDQGLQFLIQYYNGEERAKGNILERFSAQQFPDLHSELNLSSLELGDSALYFCASSVLGYGYTFGSGTRLTVV.

In this sample, this clonotype turned up many times. The rearrangement links TRBV19 to TRBJ2-1; possibly TRBD1 or TRBD2 for D (6 bases each). The CDR3 covers 16 residues. The V end lost 4 bases, the J end lost 4 bases, and 17 bases lay between the germline ends. The V gene's germline CDR1 is LNHDA and CDR2 SQIVND (reference sequence). The CDR3 DNA follows: TGTGCCAGTAGTAGAATGCGCGGGACAACTTACAATGAGCAGTTCTTC. It yields the protein CASSRMRGTTYNEQFF.